Following are 23 T cell receptor beta chains from one sample sequenced in a study of response to subunit inactivated influenza vaccine. TCRdb reanalysed the RT-PCR reads using MiXCR and keeps one entry per CDR3 protein. The table lists 500,000 to 750,000 distinct CDR3 sequences, 14% of them singletons. Sample: PBMCs from blood, taken roughly 13 days after vaccination. These receptors were obtained from a man aged 45-65 years who received an inactivated influenza vaccine.

The J gene is TRBJ2-5, the V gene TRBV12-3 or TRBV12-4; D unresolved. V lost 4 bases to trimming and J lost 2 bases, with 14 bases between them. The length of the CDR3 is 15 residues. CDR3 bases: TGTGCCAGCAGTTCCGGACCTTCCCCACAAGAGACCCAGTACTTC. Translation gives CASSSGPSPQETQYF.

The CDR3 bases are TGCAGCGTTCAGCTCGGGACTAGAGTGGGCGAGCAGTACTTC. Amino acids: CSVQLGTRVGEQYF. The gene calls are TRBV29-1 and TRBJ2-7; 8 bases are shared with TRBD2. CDR3 size: 14 residues. The junction had 12 bases not matched to a gene; V was cut back by 5 bases and J by 6 bases. Germline loops: CDR1 SQVTM, CDR2 ANQGSEA.

This clonotype has just a few counts. The chain employs TRBV29-1 and TRBJ2-7; D is ambiguous. The germline V and J ends were trimmed by 4 bases and 6 bases, with 7 bases remaining between them. Germline CDR1 is SQVTM and CDR2 is ANQGSEA. This CDR3 contains 10 residues. CDR3 in amino acids: CSVAAGEQYF. The CDR3 region has the DNA TGCAGCGTTGCAGCAGGCGAGCAGTACTTC.

This chain uses TRBV28 with TRBJ2-7; TRBD1 matches at 7 bases. V was clipped by 6 bases and J by 4 bases; unmatched bases: 9. Germline V lookup: CDR1 MDHEN, CDR2 SYDVKM. The CDR3 is made up of 14 amino acids. The CDR3 DNA reads as TGTGCCAGCAGACACGACAGGGTTGCGTACGAGCAGTACTTC. Translating it yields CASRHDRVAYEQYF.

This sequence joins TRBV20-1 and TRBJ2-1; 11 bases align to TRBD2. The CDR3 runs 13 residues. Germline loops: CDR1 DFQATT, CDR2 SNEGSKA (reference sequence). V gave up 3 bases and J gave up 8 bases; unmatched junction bases: 3. The CDR3, as DNA: TGCAGTGCTAGGCTAGCGGGAGGCTATGAGCAGTTCTTC. Residues: CSARLAGGYEQFF.

A few counts support this clonotype. The rearrangement uses TRBV15 and TRBJ1-5; D is perhaps TRBD1 (6 bases). CDR3 length equals 15 residues. The V end lost 0 bases, the J end lost 4 bases, and 10 bases lay between the germline ends. In germline, CDR1 is LNHNV, CDR2 YYDKDF (reference sequence). This CDR3 reads CATSRDKGGNQPQHF. The CDR3, as DNA: TGTGCCACCAGCAGAGATAAAGGGGGTAATCAGCCCCAGCATTTT.

Ten or more counts support this clonotype. The chain combines TRBV5-1 with TRBJ1-2, with unresolved D. The ends were cut back, 0 bases at V and 2 bases at J, with 11 bases in the middle. The CDR3 contains 15 residues. The germline CDR1 and CDR2 sequences are SGHRS and YFSETQ. The CDR3 DNA reads as TGCGCCAGCAGCTTGGCCAATATTGGAAACTATGGCTACACCTTC. Its protein is CASSLANIGNYGYTF.

Only a few counts were recorded for this clonotype. This chain links TRBV4-2 with TRBJ1-1; possibly TRBD1 for D (6 bases). Germline CDR1 and CDR2: LGHNA and YNFKEQ. This CDR3 spans 15 amino acids. Trimming removed 5 bases at V and 3 bases at J, with 16 bases between. Here the CDR3 reads CASSSRSSGDTEAFF. The DNA for the CDR3 is TGTGCCAGCAGCTCGAGGTCCTCAGGGGACACTGAAGCTTTCTTT.

This clonotype came up a few times. This rearrangement joins TRBV20-1 to TRBJ2-5; maybe TRBD2 (5 bases). This CDR3 is 18 amino acids long. Per germline, CDR1 DFQATT and CDR2 SNEGSKA (reference sequence). Trimming removed 0 bases at V and 2 bases at J, with 22 bases between. The CDR3 DNA follows: TGCAGTGCTAGAGATCTGAGCGGAGGTCATCCCCCGCAAGAGACCCAGTACTTC. This translates into CSARDLSGGHPPQETQYF.

This clonotype came up once. The chain employs TRBV18 and TRBJ1-4; D ambiguous. Looked up from germline, CDR1 is KGHSH and CDR2 is LQKENI. This CDR3 is built from 13 residues. V lost 6 bases and J 3 bases, leaving 8 bases between the germline ends. CDR3: CASSGSANEKLFF. CDR3 DNA sequence: TGTGCCAGCTCCGGATCAGCTAATGAAAAACTGTTTTTT.

This chain uses TRBV2 with TRBJ2-6; the match to TRBD1 covers 7 bases. The CDR3 is 16 amino acids. With V trimmed by 5 bases and J by 3 bases, 7 bases remained unmatched. Germline loops: CDR1 SNHLY, CDR2 FYNNEI. The CDR3 is CASSKQGFSGANVLTF. Written as DNA, the CDR3 is TGTGCCAGCAGTAAACAGGGGTTCAGTGGGGCCAACGTCCTGACTTTC.

This clonotype was recorded a few times. Written as DNA, the CDR3 is TGTGCCAGCAGTTTGGGTAGTGTGGAGACCCAGTACTTC. This gives the protein CASSLGSVETQYF. The genes are TRBV12-3 or TRBV12-4 and TRBJ2-5, with D unclear. Between the trimmed V and J ends, which lost 3 bases and 5 bases, there was a span of 10 bases. This CDR3 is 13 amino acids long.

The chain has TRBV5-8 and TRBJ2-1, with D possibly being TRBD2 (6 bases). With 2 bases removed from V and 0 bases from J, the gap between germline ends came to 12 bases. Germline loops: CDR1 SGHTS, CDR2 YDEGEE. CDR3 size: 16 residues. CDR3 residues: CASSLSGGSSYNEQFF. The CDR3 DNA is TGTGCCAGCAGCTTATCCGGGGGAAGCTCCTACAATGAGCAGTTCTTC.

This clonotype was counted only a few times. The chain combines TRBV7-2 with TRBJ2-7; D may be TRBD2 (5 bases). Trimming left V 4 bases short and J 6 bases short, with 13 bases between. Germline CDR1 is SGHTA and CDR2 is FQGNSA. The length of the CDR3 is 13 residues. CDR3 nucleotides: TGTGCCAGCAGCTCACGAGGGCTATCCGAGCAGTACTTC. Amino acids: CASSSRGLSEQYF.

This clonotype came up a few times. The rearrangement links TRBV14 to TRBJ2-5; D is unclear. CDR1 and CDR2 (germline): SGHDN, FVKESK. Trimming shortened V by 2 bases and J by 1 base, and 8 bases separated the two germline ends. The CDR3 extends over 14 amino acids. The DNA of the CDR3 is TGTGCCAGCAGCCAATTTCCGTCCCAAGAGACCCAGTACTTC. It is translated as CASSQFPSQETQYF.

This sequence joins TRBV6-1 and TRBJ1-1, with D perhaps matching TRBD1 (5 bases). The CDR3 is made up of 14 amino acids. CDR1 and CDR2 (germline): MNHNS, SASEGT. Trimming removed 8 bases at V and 3 bases at J, with 16 bases between. CDR3: CASYLGGGYTEAFF. CDR3 in DNA: TGTGCCAGCTACCTGGGGGGGGGATACACTGAAGCTTTCTTT.

The gene calls are TRBV10-1 and TRBJ2-4; D uncertain. The CDR3 is 15 residues long. V was clipped by 2 bases and J by 0 bases, with 8 bases between them. The germline CDR1 and CDR2 sequences are WNHNN and SYGVQD (reference sequence). The CDR3 is CASSEDTLAKNIQYF. The CDR3 DNA reads TGCGCCAGCAGTGAGGACACCCTAGCCAAAAACATTCAGTACTTC.

The V gene is TRBV5-1, the J gene TRBJ2-7; 9 nucleotides align to TRBD2. J gave up 0 bases and V 3 bases, and 1 base lay outside the gene matches. From germline, CDR1 is SGHRS and CDR2 YFSETQ. The CDR3 runs to 14 residues. This chain's CDR3 is CASSSGLASYEQYF. In DNA form, the CDR3 reads TGCGCCAGCAGCTCGGGACTAGCCTCCTACGAGCAGTACTTC.

This chain links TRBV5-1 with TRBJ2-7; 8 nucleotides line up with TRBD2. The CDR3 totals 15 residues. Germline V gene lookup returns CDR1 SGHRS and CDR2 YFSETQ. J was trimmed by 2 bases and V by 4 bases; bases with no gene match: 8. Written as DNA, the CDR3 is TGCGCCAGCAGCCCCGCTAGCGGGTCCACCTACGAGCAGTACTTC. The encoded protein is CASSPASGSTYEQYF.

A few counts support this clonotype. The chain couples TRBV5-6 to TRBJ2-1, with TRBD1 as a possible D gene (5 bases). The CDR3 spans 11 residues. Trimming shortened V by 2 bases and J by 10 bases, and 7 bases separated the two germline ends. Germline lookup yields CDR1 SGHDT and CDR2 YYEEEE. CDR3 coding DNA: TGTGCCAGCAGCTTACAGGTGGAGCAGTTCTTC. It is translated as CASSLQVEQFF.

This clonotype was seen a handful of times. The chain is built from TRBV29-1 and TRBJ2-7; 8 bases are shared with TRBD2. Germline lookup yields CDR1 SQVTM and CDR2 ANQGSEA. After removal of 3 bases from V and 4 bases from J, the junction contained 8 bases not matched to a gene. The CDR3 is made up of 14 amino acids. Written as DNA, the CDR3 is TGCAGCGTTGACGGACAGTCGGGGGGGTACGAGCAGTACTTC. Translating it yields CSVDGQSGGYEQYF.

The table lists this clonotype with a few counts. The gene calls are TRBV4-3 and TRBJ2-1, with TRBD2 matching over 8 bases. From germline, CDR1 is LGHNA and CDR2 YSLEER. This CDR3 region has 17 residues. The V and J ends lost 0 bases and 5 bases, in that order; junction bases with no gene match: 9. CDR3 nucleotides: TGCGCCAGCAGCCAAGATCTTAGGCGGGAGGCCAACAATGAGCAGTTCTTC. Its protein product is CASSQDLRREANNEQFF.

The chain has TRBV11-2 and TRBJ2-2; no definite D call. CDR1 and CDR2 from the germline V gene are SGHAT and FQNNGV. V was pared by 2 bases and J by 6 bases, with 16 bases between. CDR3 size: 16 residues. The chain's CDR3 is CASSLNWYSRSGELFF. The CDR3 nucleotides are TGTGCCAGCAGCTTAAATTGGTACAGTAGATCCGGGGAGCTGTTTTTT.